The clone carrying this T cell receptor beta chain was seen only a few times. Trimming cost V 4 bases and J 6 bases; bases outside gene matches: 12. CDR1 SGDLS and CDR2 YYNGEE come from the germline V gene. The CDR3 runs 15 residues. This PCR relied on a set of 60 Vbeta primers and 13 Jbeta primers. Data came from immunoSEQ multiplex PCR; TCRdb stores just in-frame clones and leaves some out. The sample consists of some 120,000 clones, 82% of them appearing once. The sample comes from a study of cytomegalovirus exposure and HLA in healthy donors. This sequence was found in a male donor in good health and CMV-seropositive. Sequenced input: PBMCs. The chain employs TRBV9 and TRBJ2-7; the match to TRBD1 covers 8 bases. The CDR3 here is CASSPAGTGSSEQYF. The CDR3 DNA follows: TGTGCCAGCAGCCCCGCCGGGACAGGCAGCTCCGAGCAGTACTTC.